The T cell receptor beta chain under discussion was sequenced for a study of Graves' ophthalmopathy and Graves' hyperthyroidism. RNA transcripts provided the template for amplifying TCR beta CDR3 regions. The first-round RT-PCR employed HTBI primers together with the Qiagen OneStep RT-PCR kit. A multiplex PCR was then performed as the second round. TCRdb itself ran the multiplex PCR reads through MiXCR, one entry per CDR3 protein. This sample carries hundreds of thousands of distinct CDR3 sequences, roughly two fifths of them seen once, and the ten largest clones take over 2.5%. V gave up 2 bases and J gave up 2 bases; unmatched junction bases: 6. Germline V gene lookup returns CDR1 SGHRS and CDR2 YFSETQ. CDR3 length: 15 amino acids. The starting material, 10 ml of fresh peripheral blood, provided the PBMCs.

The genes are TRBV5-1 and TRBJ2-5; TRBD1 aligns across 7 bases. Material for sequencing was peripheral blood. This TCR was sampled from an adult man with Graves' ophthalmopathy. The CDR3 DNA reads TGCGCCAGCAGCTTCCCCCCGGGACAGCAAGAGACCCAGTACTTC. This codes for CASSFPPGQQETQYF.